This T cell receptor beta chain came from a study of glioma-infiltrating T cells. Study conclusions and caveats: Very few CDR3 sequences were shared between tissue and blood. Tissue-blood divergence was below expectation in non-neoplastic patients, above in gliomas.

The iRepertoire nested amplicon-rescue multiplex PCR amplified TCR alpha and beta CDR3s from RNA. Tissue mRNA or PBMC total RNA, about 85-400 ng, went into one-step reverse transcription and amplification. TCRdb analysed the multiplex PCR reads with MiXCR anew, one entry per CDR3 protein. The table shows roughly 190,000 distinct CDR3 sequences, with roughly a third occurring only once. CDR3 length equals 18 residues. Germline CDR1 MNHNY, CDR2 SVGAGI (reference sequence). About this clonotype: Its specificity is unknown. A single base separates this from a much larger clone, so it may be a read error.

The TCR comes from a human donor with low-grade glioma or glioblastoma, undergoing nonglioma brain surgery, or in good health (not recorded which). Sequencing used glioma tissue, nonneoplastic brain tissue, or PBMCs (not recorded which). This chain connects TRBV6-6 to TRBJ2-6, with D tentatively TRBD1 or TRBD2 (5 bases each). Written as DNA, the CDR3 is TGTGCCATCAGTTACTTGTCGGGGCGATTATCCGGGGCCAACGTCCTGACTTTC. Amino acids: CAISYLSGRLSGANVLTF.